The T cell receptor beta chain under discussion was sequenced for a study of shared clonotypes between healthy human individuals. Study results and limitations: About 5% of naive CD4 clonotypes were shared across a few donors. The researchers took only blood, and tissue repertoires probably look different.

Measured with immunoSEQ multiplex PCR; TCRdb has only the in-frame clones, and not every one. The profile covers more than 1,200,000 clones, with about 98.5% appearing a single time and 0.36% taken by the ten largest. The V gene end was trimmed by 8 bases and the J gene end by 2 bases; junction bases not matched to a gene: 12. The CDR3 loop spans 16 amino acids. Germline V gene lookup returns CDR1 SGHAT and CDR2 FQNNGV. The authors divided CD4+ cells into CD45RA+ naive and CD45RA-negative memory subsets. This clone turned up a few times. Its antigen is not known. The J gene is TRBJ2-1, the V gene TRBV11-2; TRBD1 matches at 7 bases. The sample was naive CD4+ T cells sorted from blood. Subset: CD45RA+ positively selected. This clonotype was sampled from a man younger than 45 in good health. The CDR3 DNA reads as TGTGCCAGCCGACCGACCGGGACAGCCCCCTACAATGAGCAGTTCTTC. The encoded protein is CASRPTGTAPYNEQFF.